A single sample is the source of the 4 T cell receptor beta chains below, sequenced in a study of cytomegalovirus exposure and HLA in healthy donors. Primers included in the PCR were 60 Vbeta and 13 Jbeta primers. The method was immunoSEQ multiplex PCR; TCRdb's version includes in-frame clones alone and lacks a portion of them. Of fewer than 200,000 clones listed, about 71% are singletons. Sequences were obtained from PBMCs. These TCRs come from a woman aged 25-40 years in good health and CMV-seronegative.

This clone was found once. The V and J genes are TRBV19 and TRBJ2-1; a possible D gene is TRBD1 (7 bases). Between the trimmed V and J ends, which lost 6 bases and 9 bases, there was a span of 18 bases. CDR3 length: 14 amino acids. Per germline, CDR1 LNHDA and CDR2 SQIVND (reference sequence). CDR3 sequence (DNA): TGTGCCAGTAGGAAGAGGGGGCGCGGGATTGAGCAGTTCTTC. This gives the protein CASRKRGRGIEQFF. The full variable domain, completed using reference TRBV19 and TRBJ2-1, is DGGITQSPKYLFRKEGQNVTLSCEQNLNHDAMYWYRQDPGQGLRLIYYSQIVNDFQKGDIAEGYSVSREKKESFPLTVTSAQKNPTAFYLCASRKRGRGIEQFFGPGTRLTVL.

The chain carries TRBV28 and TRBJ1-5, with D tentatively TRBD1 (5 bases). The CDR3 length is 16 residues. Germline loops: CDR1 MDHEN, CDR2 SYDVKM. Deletions cut 5 bases from V and 0 bases from J, with 14 bases between. The CDR3 reads CASSPLGASSNQPQHF. The CDR3 coding sequence is TGTGCCAGCAGTCCCTTAGGGGCGAGTAGCAATCAGCCCCAGCATTTT.

The chain links TRBV6-1 to TRBJ1-2; the D is unclear. The CDR3 covers 12 residues. Between the trimmed V and J ends, which lost 7 bases and 2 bases, there was a span of 8 bases. Germline V lookup: CDR1 MNHNS, CDR2 SASEGT. CDR3 protein: CASTSNNYGYTF. CDR3 coding DNA: TGTGCCAGCACGAGTAACAACTATGGCTACACCTTC.

This clone was recorded only once. This sequence joins TRBV13 and TRBJ2-2; no reliable D call. Germline V gene lookup returns CDR1 PRHDT and CDR2 FYEKMQ (reference sequence). Trimming took 3 bases from V and 1 from J, leaving 9 bases between them. The CDR3 runs to 15 residues. The CDR3 here is CASSFSVLNTGELFF. DNA of the CDR3: TGTGCCAGCAGCTTCTCCGTTCTGAACACCGGGGAGCTGTTTTTT.